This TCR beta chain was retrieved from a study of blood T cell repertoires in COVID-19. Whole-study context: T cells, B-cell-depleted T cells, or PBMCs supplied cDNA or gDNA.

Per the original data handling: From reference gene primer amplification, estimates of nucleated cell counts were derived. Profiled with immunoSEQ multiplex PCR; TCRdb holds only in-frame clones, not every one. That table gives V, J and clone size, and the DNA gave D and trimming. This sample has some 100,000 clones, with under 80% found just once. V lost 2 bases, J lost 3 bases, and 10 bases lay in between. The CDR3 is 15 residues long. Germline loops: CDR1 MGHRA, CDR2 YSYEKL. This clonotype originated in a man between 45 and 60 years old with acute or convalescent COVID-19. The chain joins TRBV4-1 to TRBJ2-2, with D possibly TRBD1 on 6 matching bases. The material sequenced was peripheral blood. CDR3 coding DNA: TGCGCCAGCAGCCAAACAGGGATTTACACCGGGGAGCTGTTTTTT. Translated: CASSQTGIYTGELFF.